The next 20 T cell receptor beta chains were all read from a single sample in a study of T-cell reconstitution after alpha-beta-depleted transplantation in children (dated by TCRdb to the mid-2010s). The library was prepared using PCR. These reads were obtained on an Illumina HiSeq 2500. Molecular barcoding was employed in the preparation of TCR libraries, with unique molecular identifiers being used to normalize TCRbeta repertoire quantification. Through fastp at Q25 and MiXCR, TCRdb rebuilt clones from the public reads, retaining in-frame beta chains. Rows are combined by CDR3 protein, so each entry shows the most common genes and DNA. The table for this sample lists about 540,000 distinct CDR3 sequences; approximately 16% of them were counted only once. Of the sample, 3% to 3.5% falls within the top ten clones. Sequences were derived from PBMCs from the stem cell graft donor, sampled from the stem cell graft. The receptor source for this set is a human donor who donated a stem cell graft to a child with acute lymphoblastic leukemia.

The chain joins TRBV29-1 to TRBJ2-1; D not resolved. Trimming shortened V by 3 bases and J by 10 bases, and 22 bases separated the two germline ends. CDR3 length equals 15 residues. In germline, CDR1 is SQVTM, CDR2 ANQGSEA. The CDR3 sequence: CSVDDSVVGYGEQFF. CDR3 DNA: TGCAGCGTTGATGACTCCGTAGTCGGGTATGGGGAGCAGTTCTTC.

This clonotype was seen a handful of times. The chain links TRBV6-1 to TRBJ1-5; a possible D gene is TRBD1 (6 bases). Germline assignment: CDR1 MNHNS and CDR2 SASEGT. The CDR3 totals 15 residues. Trimming pared 2 bases from V and 5 bases from J, leaving 13 bases between. In DNA, the CDR3 is TGTGCCAGCAGTGAACGGACAGCCTCTCATCAGCCCCAGCATTTT. Translating it yields CASSERTASHQPQHF.

The rearrangement links TRBV3-1 to TRBJ2-1, with TRBD2 matching 13 bases. Trimming cost V 8 bases and J 2 bases; bases outside gene matches: 15. The CDR3 sequence is 19 residues long. Germline V gene data show CDR1 as LGHDT and CDR2 as YNNKEL (reference sequence). The CDR3 DNA reads as TGTGCCAGCTGTTTTGTTTTACTAGCGGGAGGGATGGCCTACAATGAGCAGTTCTTC. It translates to CASCFVLLAGGMAYNEQFF.

This sequence joins TRBV11-2 and TRBJ2-2, with 9 positions matching TRBD1. CDR3 length: 16 amino acids. The V and J ends lost 4 bases and 4 bases, in that order; junction bases with no gene match: 7. In germline, CDR1 is SGHAT, CDR2 FQNNGV. The CDR3 nucleotides are TGTGCCAGCAGCTCTAGAGTACAGGGGGCCACCGGGGAGCTGTTTTTT. It specifies CASSSRVQGATGELFF.

This clonotype was detected a few times. The chain uses TRBV3-1 and TRBJ2-1; 10 bases map to TRBD2. Per germline, CDR1 LGHDT and CDR2 YNNKEL (reference sequence). The CDR3 runs to 17 residues. V lost 0 bases and J lost 7; bases outside the gene matches: 9. DNA of the CDR3: TGTGCCAGCAGCCAAGATCACCTAGCGGGAGTTGGGAATGAGCAGTTCTTC. As protein: CASSQDHLAGVGNEQFF.

The sample holds a few counts of this clonotype. The chain carries TRBV5-1 and TRBJ2-1; D unclear. This CDR3 is 15 amino acids long. Germline CDR1 reads SGHRS; CDR2 reads YFSETQ. V lost 5 bases, J lost 0 bases, and 12 bases lay in between. The CDR3 region is CASSNYLSSYNEQFF. The CDR3 DNA reads TGCGCCAGCAGTAATTATCTGAGCTCCTACAATGAGCAGTTCTTC.

This sequence joins TRBV12-3 or TRBV12-4 and TRBJ2-7, with 7 bases fitting TRBD2. V dropped 7 bases and J dropped 2; count of bases not matched to a gene: 11. The CDR3 is 15 amino acids. CDR3 DNA: TGTGCCAGCACCCTATGGGAGGGTCTTCCCTACGAGCAGTACTTC. The encoded protein is CASTLWEGLPYEQYF.

V gene TRBV25-1 combines with J gene TRBJ2-2; 16 positions agree with TRBD2. Trimming cost V 4 bases and J 2 bases; bases outside gene matches: 7. CDR1 is MGHDK, CDR2 SYGVNS, per germline. The CDR3 contains 19 residues. The CDR3 protein is CASSGPGTSGRANTGELFF. The CDR3 DNA reads as TGTGCCAGCAGTGGACCCGGGACTAGCGGGAGGGCCAACACCGGGGAGCTGTTTTTT. The entire variable domain, with the rest obtained from reference TRBV25-1 and TRBJ2-2, is as follows: EADIYQTPRYLVIGTGKKITLECSQTMGHDKMYWYQQDPGMELHLIHYSYGVNSTEKGDLSSESTVSRIRTEHFPLTLESARPSHTSQYLCASSGPGTSGRANTGELFFGEGSRLTVL.

In its sample, this clonotype was seen a few times. V usage is TRBV7-2 and J usage is TRBJ2-1, with TRBD2 matching over 8 bases. The germline CDR1 and CDR2 sequences are SGHTA and FQGNSA. Unmatched junction bases numbered 3, after V lost 0 bases and J lost 5 bases. The CDR3 length is 15 residues. The CDR3 nucleotides are TGTGCCAGCAGCTTAGCCGGGACTAGAGACAATGAGCAGTTCTTC. Translated: CASSLAGTRDNEQFF.

This rearrangement joins TRBV3-1 to TRBJ2-5; 9 bases line up with TRBD1. V lost 0 bases, J lost 3 bases, and 11 bases stayed unmatched. The CDR3 is 18 amino acids. Germline V gene sequence: CDR1 LGHDT, CDR2 YNNKEL (reference sequence). The DNA of the CDR3 is TGTGCCAGCAGCCAAGACGGAACAGGGGGCGCCCGGGAAGAGACCCAGTACTTC. Residues: CASSQDGTGGAREETQYF.

The V call is TRBV5-1, the J call TRBJ1-3; TRBD1 is a possible D gene (6 bases). The CDR3 length is 16 residues. Per germline, CDR1 SGHRS and CDR2 YFSETQ. Trimming took 0 bases from V and 2 from J, leaving 12 bases between them. CDR3 coding DNA: TGCGCCAGCAGCTTGGATCCGGGGGCGACTGGAAACACCATATATTTT. It translates to CASSLDPGATGNTIYF.

This chain joins TRBV5-1 and TRBJ2-1; 10 nucleotides agree with TRBD2. Losses at the gene ends were 2 bases for V and 7 bases for J; bases not matched to a gene: 12. The CDR3 has 17 residues. CDR1 is SGHRS, CDR2 YFSETQ, per germline. The DNA for the CDR3 is TGCGCCAGCAGCTTAGCTCTAGCGGGAGAGTCCCGGAATGAGCAGTTCTTC. Translated, it gives CASSLALAGESRNEQFF.

The J gene is TRBJ1-2, the V gene TRBV6-5, with TRBD1 identical over 7 bases. Germline V gives CDR1 MNHEY, CDR2 SVGAGI. The CDR3 is 15 amino acids. Unmatched junction bases numbered 7, after V lost 0 bases and J lost 6 bases. The CDR3 loop is CASSYSFDRVDGYTF. The CDR3 nucleotides are TGTGCCAGCAGTTACTCATTCGACAGGGTGGATGGCTACACCTTC.

This clonotype was detected only a few times. The V gene is TRBV4-1, the J gene TRBJ2-2; the D is unclear. From germline, CDR1 is MGHRA and CDR2 YSYEKL. V lost 3 bases to trimming and J lost 6 bases, with 11 bases between them. This CDR3 has 14 amino acids. The CDR3 DNA reads as TGCGCCAGCAGCCACGGGCCCGGACCCGGGGAGCTGTTTTTT. It codes for CASSHGPGPGELFF.

The V call is TRBV5-1, the J call TRBJ1-3; D gene unclear. Trimming shortened V by 0 bases and J by 0 bases, and 19 bases separated the two germline ends. The CDR3 contains 19 residues. Germline V gene sequence: CDR1 SGHRS, CDR2 YFSETQ. The CDR3 DNA sequence: TGCGCCAGCAGCTTGGCAAGGGCGATGGAACGGCGCTCTGGAAACACCATATATTTT. Translated: CASSLARAMERRSGNTIYF.

The chain has TRBV5-1 and TRBJ1-2, with 9 bases matching TRBD1. Germline assignment: CDR1 SGHRS and CDR2 YFSETQ. The CDR3 covers 14 residues. With V trimmed by 3 bases and J by 6 bases, 6 bases remained unmatched. As DNA, the CDR3 is TGCGCCAGCAGCTCGCCCGGGACAGGGAATGGCTACACCTTC. Translated, it gives CASSSPGTGNGYTF.

The V call is TRBV9, the J call TRBJ1-3; D gene unclear. The V gene's germline CDR1 is SGDLS and CDR2 YYNGEE. V lost 0 bases to trimming and J lost 11 bases, with 15 bases between them. The CDR3 has 14 amino acids. The CDR3 protein is CASSVEVFGNAIYF. DNA of the CDR3: TGTGCCAGCAGCGTAGAAGTTTTTGGTAACGCCATATATTTT.

This clonotype occurred a few times. The genes are TRBV12-3 or TRBV12-4 and TRBJ2-2, with 14 bases matching TRBD2. The CDR3 totals 18 residues. J gave up 2 bases and V 8 bases, and 10 bases lay outside the gene matches. CDR3 coding DNA: TGTGCCAGCGTAGGGGGACTAGCGGGAGATCGCAACACCGGGGAGCTGTTTTTT. This translates into CASVGGLAGDRNTGELFF.

The V gene is TRBV12-3 or TRBV12-4, the J gene TRBJ2-7; D unresolved. V lost 5 bases and J 6 bases, leaving 11 bases between the germline ends. CDR3 length: 12 residues. Here the CDR3 reads CASSGLALEQYF. Here the CDR3 DNA reads TGTGCCAGCAGTGGTTTAGCTCTCGAGCAGTACTTC.

This clonotype has just a few counts. This chain uses TRBV19 with TRBJ1-5; D not resolved. Germline lookup yields CDR1 LNHDA and CDR2 SQIVND (reference sequence). The CDR3 is 14 residues long. V was cut by 7 bases and J by 0 bases, with 10 bases left in between. CDR3 loop: CASTIWGSNQPQHF. The CDR3, as DNA: TGTGCCAGTACTATCTGGGGTAGCAATCAGCCCCAGCATTTT.